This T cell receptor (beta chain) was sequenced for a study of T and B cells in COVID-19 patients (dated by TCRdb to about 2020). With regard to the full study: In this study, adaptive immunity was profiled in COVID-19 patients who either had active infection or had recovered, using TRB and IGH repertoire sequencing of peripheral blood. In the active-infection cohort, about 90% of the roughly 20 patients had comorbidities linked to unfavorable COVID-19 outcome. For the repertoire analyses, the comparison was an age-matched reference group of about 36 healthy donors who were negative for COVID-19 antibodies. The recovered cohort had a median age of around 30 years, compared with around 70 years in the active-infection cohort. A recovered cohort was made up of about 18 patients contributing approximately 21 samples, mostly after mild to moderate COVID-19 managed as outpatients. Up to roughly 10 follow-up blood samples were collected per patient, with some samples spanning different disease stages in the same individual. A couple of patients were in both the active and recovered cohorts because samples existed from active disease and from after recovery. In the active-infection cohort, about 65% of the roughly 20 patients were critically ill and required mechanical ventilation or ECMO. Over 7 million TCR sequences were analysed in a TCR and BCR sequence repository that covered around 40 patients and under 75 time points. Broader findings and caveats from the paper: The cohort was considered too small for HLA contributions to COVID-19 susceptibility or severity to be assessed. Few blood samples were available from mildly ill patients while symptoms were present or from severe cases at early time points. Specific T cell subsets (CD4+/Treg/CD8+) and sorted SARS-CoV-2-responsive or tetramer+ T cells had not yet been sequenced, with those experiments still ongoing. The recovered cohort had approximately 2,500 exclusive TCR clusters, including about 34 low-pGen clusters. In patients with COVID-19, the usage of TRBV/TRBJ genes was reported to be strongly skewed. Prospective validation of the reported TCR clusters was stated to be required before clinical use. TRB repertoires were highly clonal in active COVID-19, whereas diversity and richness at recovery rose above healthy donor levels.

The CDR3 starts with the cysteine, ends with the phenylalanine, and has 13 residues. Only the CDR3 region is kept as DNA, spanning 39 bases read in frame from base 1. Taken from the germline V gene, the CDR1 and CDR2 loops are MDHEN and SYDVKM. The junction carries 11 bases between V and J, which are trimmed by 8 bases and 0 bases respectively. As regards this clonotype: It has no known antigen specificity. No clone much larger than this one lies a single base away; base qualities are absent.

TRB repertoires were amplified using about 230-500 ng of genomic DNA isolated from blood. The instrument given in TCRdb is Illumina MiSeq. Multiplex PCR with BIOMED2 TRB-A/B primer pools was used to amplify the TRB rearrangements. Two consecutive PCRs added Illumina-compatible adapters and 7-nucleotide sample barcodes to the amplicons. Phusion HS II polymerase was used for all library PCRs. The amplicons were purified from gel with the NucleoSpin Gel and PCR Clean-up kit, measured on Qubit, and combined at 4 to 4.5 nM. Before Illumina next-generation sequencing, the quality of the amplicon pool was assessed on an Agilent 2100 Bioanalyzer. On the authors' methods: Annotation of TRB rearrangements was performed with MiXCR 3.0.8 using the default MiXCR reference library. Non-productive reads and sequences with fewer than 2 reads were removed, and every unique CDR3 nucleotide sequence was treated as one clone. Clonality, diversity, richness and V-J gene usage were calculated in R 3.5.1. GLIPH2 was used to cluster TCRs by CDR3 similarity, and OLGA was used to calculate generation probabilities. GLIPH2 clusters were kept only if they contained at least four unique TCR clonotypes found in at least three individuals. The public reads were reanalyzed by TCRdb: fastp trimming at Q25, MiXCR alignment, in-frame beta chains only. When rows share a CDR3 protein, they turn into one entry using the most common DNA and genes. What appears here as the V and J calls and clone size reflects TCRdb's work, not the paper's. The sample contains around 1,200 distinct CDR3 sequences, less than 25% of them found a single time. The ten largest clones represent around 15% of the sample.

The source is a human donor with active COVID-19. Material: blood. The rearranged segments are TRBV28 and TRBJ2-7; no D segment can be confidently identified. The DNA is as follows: TGTGCCAGCCTTCTCGACGGCTCCTACGAGCAGTACTTC. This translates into CASLLDGSYEQYF.